The 10 T cell receptor beta chains below were found in one sample sequenced in a study of T cell changes during pregnancy in multiple sclerosis. Produced via immunoSEQ multiplex PCR; TCRdb's table is partial and in-frame only. The table includes about 75,000 clones, 85% to 95% detected once. This specimen was CD4+ T cells from peripheral blood mononuclear cells, taken after pregnancy. These receptors all stem from a female donor with multiple sclerosis, enrolled in a pregnancy study.

J is TRBJ2-3 and V is TRBV5-4; 10 nucleotides agree with TRBD2. Losses at the gene ends were 5 bases for V and 2 bases for J; bases not matched to a gene: 5. CDR1 SGHNT and CDR2 YYREEE come from the germline V gene (reference sequence). The CDR3 sequence is 15 residues long. The CDR3 DNA reads as TGTGCCAGCAGTTTTGGACTAGCGGCCACAGATACGCAGTATTTT. Its protein is CASSFGLAATDTQYF.

The chain carries TRBV27 and TRBJ1-2; perhaps TRBD1 as D (5 bases). Trimming pared 3 bases from V and 9 bases from J, leaving 11 bases between. The CDR3 has 12 amino acids. The germline V gene encodes CDR1 MNHEY and CDR2 SMNVEV (reference sequence). The CDR3 DNA reads as TGTGCCAGCAGTTTTGTGGGGGGTCGCTACACCTTC. Residues: CASSFVGGRYTF.

The rearrangement uses TRBV18 and TRBJ1-2; the D is unclear. Germline V gene data show CDR1 as KGHSH and CDR2 as LQKENI. The CDR3 has 16 amino acids. The ends were cut back, 0 bases at V and 4 bases at J, with 15 bases in the middle. Here the CDR3 reads CASSPPEGRAGYGYTF. DNA for the CDR3: TGTGCCAGCTCACCACCCGAGGGTAGAGCGGGCTATGGCTACACCTTC.

This clone was counted a single time. This chain connects TRBV4-3 to TRBJ1-2; D gene uncertain. The V end was cut by 3 bases, the J end by 5 bases, with 16 bases between. The CDR3 consists of 15 residues. Germline CDR1 is LGHNA and CDR2 is YSLEER. The CDR3 spells CASSHIPQEGYGYTF. The CDR3 region has the DNA TGCGCCAGCAGCCATATACCCCAAGAGGGATATGGCTACACCTTC.

The gene calls are TRBV29-1 and TRBJ1-1; 9 bases are shared with TRBD1. Germline assignment: CDR1 SQVTM and CDR2 ANQGSEA. The CDR3 contains 13 residues. The junction had 6 bases not matched to a gene; V was cut back by 6 bases and J by 4 bases. The CDR3 DNA reads TGCAGCGTGGGGACAGGGCCTCGCACTGAAGCTTTCTTT. This sequence encodes CSVGTGPRTEAFF.

V usage is TRBV28 and J usage is TRBJ2-3; 9 bases are a match to TRBD1. The J segment lost 2 bases and the V segment lost 2 bases, leaving 5 bases of the junction unmatched. Germline V gene data show CDR1 as MDHEN and CDR2 as SYDVKM. The CDR3 loop spans 16 amino acids. The CDR3 here is CASSLVGTGPTDTQYF. CDR3 bases: TGTGCCAGCAGTTTAGTGGGGACAGGGCCCACAGATACGCAGTATTTT. The full variable domain, in which reference TRBV28 and TRBJ2-3 provide the parts outside the CDR3, is DVKVTQSSRYLVKRTGEKVFLECVQDMDHENMFWYRQDPGLGLRLIYFSYDVKMKEKGDIPEGYSVSREKKERFSLILESASTNQTSMYLCASSLVGTGPTDTQYFGPGTRLTVL.

The chain is built from TRBV29-1 and TRBJ2-7; 7 bases are shared with TRBD1. CDR3 size: 13 residues. V gave up 7 bases and J gave up 3 bases; unmatched junction bases: 9. Germline CDR1 reads SQVTM; CDR2 reads ANQGSEA. The CDR3 coding sequence is TGCAGCGCCCGTGGACAGGACCACTACGAGCAGTACTTC. This sequence encodes CSARGQDHYEQYF.

Worth noting for this clone: The same CDR3 also results from other DNA sequences found in this sample. The chain has TRBV10-3 and TRBJ1-1; TRBD1 matches at 8 bases. The CDR3 has 14 residues. The trim removed 6 bases at V and 1 base at J, leaving 4 bases unmatched. Germline V gene sequence: CDR1 ENHRY, CDR2 SYGVKD. Here the CDR3 reads CAISEGQANTEAFF. As DNA, the CDR3 is TGTGCCATCAGCGAGGGACAGGCGAACACTGAAGCTTTCTTT.

The chain's CDR3 is CASSLSPENEQYF. CDR3 coding DNA: TGTGCCAGCAGCTTAAGCCCCGAGAACGAGCAGTACTTC. V gene TRBV7-9 combines with J gene TRBJ2-7; D gene uncertain. The CDR3 consists of 13 residues. Germline V gene sequence: CDR1 SEHNR, CDR2 FQNEAQ (reference sequence). Trimming cost V 2 bases and J 5 bases, with 10 bases left between them.

The chain joins TRBV27 to TRBJ2-3, with D possibly matching TRBD2 (6 bases). The CDR3 has 16 amino acids. The germline V and J ends were trimmed by 4 bases and 4 bases, with 18 bases remaining between them. The germline gives CDR1 MNHEY, CDR2 SMNVEV (reference sequence). The CDR3 DNA reads TGTGCCAGCAGTTCTTTTGGGGGGAAGACGTCAGATACGCAGTATTTT. Its translation is CASSSFGGKTSDTQYF.